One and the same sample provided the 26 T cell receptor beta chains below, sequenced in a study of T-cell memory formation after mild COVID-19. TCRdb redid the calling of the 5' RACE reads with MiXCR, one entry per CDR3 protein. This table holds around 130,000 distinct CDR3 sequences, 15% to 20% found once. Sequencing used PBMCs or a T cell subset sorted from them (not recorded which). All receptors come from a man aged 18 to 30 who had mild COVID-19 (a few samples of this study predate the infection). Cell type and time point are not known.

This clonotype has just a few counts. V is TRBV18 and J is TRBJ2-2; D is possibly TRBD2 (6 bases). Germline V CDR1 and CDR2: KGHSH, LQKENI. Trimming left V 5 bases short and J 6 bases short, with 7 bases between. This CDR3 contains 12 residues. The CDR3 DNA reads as TGTGCCAGCTCAACTAGCCCCGGGGAGCTGTTTTTT. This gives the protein CASSTSPGELFF.

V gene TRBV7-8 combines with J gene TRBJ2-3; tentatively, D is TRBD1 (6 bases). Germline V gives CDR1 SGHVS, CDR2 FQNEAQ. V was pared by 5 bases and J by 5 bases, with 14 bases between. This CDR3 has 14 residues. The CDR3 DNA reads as TGTGCCAGCAGCCCATCTAACAGGGAAGATACGCAGTATTTT. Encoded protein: CASSPSNREDTQYF. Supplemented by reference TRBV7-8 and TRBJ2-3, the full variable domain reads GAGVSQSPRYKVAKRGQDVALRCDPISGHVSLFWYQQALGQGPEFLTYFQNEAQLDKSGLPSDRFFAERPEGSVSTLKIQRTQQEDSAVYLCASSPSNREDTQYFGPGTRLTVL.

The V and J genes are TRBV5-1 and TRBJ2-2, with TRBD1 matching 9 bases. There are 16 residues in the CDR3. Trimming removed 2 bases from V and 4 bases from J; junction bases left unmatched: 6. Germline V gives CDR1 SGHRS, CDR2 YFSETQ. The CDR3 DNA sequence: TGCGCCAGCAGCTTAAGGACAGGGGCCTCCACCGGGGAGCTGTTTTTT. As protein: CASSLRTGASTGELFF.

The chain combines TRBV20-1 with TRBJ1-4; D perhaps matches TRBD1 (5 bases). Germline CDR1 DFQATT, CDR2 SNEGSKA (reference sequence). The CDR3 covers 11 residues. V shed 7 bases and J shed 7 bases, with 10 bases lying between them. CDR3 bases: TGCAGTGGCAGGGAGTCTGAAAAACTGTTTTTT. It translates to CSGRESEKLFF.

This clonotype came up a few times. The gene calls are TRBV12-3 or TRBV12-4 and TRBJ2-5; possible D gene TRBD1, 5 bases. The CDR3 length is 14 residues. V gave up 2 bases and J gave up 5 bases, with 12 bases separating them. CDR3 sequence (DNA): TGTGCCAGCAGTTTAAACCAGGGTCTGGAGACCCAGTACTTC. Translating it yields CASSLNQGLETQYF.

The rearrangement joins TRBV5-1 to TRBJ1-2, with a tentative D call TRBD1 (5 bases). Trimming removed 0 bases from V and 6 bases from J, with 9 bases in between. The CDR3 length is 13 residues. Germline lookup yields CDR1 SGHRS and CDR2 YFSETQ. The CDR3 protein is CASSLGRAHGYTF. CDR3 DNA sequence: TGCGCCAGCAGCTTGGGCAGGGCCCATGGCTACACCTTC.

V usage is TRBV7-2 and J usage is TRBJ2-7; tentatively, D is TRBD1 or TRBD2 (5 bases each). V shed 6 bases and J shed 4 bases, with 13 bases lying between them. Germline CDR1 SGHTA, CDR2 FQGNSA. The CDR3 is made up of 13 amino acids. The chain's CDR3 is CASSQRWGYEQYF. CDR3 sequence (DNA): TGTGCCAGCAGTCAAAGGTGGGGGTACGAGCAGTACTTC.

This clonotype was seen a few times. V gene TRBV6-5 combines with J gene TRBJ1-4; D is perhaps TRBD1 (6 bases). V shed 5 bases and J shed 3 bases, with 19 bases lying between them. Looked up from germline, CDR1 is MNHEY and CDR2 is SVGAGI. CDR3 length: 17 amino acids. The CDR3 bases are TGTGCCAGCAGTCAATTCGACTGGGACACTTCTAATGAAAAACTGTTTTTT. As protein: CASSQFDWDTSNEKLFF.

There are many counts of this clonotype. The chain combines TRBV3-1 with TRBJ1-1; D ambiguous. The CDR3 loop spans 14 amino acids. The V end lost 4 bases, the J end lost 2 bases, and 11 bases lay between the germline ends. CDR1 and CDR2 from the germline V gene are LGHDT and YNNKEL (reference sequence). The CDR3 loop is CASSPSEANTEAFF. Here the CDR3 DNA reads TGTGCCAGCAGCCCGAGTGAGGCTAACACTGAAGCTTTCTTT.

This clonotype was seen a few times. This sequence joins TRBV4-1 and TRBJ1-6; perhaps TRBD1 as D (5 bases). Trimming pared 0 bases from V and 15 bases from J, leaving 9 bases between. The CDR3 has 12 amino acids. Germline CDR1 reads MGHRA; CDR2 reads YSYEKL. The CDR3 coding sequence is TGCGCCAGCAGCCAAGAGTGGGGGGACCTCCACTTT. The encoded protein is CASSQEWGDLHF.

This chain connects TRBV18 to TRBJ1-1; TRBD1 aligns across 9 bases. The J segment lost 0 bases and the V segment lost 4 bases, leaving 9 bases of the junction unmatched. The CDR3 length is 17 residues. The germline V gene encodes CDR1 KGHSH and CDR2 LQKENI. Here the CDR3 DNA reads TGTGCCAGCTCACGGGGGACAGGGAGACGAGTGAACACTGAAGCTTTCTTT. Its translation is CASSRGTGRRVNTEAFF.

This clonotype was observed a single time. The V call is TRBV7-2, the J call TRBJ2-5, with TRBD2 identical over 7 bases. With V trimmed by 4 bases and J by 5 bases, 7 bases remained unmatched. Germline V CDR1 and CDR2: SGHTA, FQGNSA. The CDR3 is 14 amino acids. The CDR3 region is CASSSGGLDETQYF. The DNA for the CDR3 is TGTGCCAGCAGCTCGGGGGGTTTAGATGAGACCCAGTACTTC.

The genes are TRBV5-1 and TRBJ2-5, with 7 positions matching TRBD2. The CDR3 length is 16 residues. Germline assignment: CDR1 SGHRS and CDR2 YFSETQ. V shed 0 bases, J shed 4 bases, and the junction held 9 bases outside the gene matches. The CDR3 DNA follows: TGCGCCAGCAGCTTGGGCCCTAGCGGAGCGGGAGAGACCCAGTACTTC. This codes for CASSLGPSGAGETQYF. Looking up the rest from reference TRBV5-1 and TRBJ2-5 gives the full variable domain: KAGVTQTPRYLIKTRGQQVTLSCSPISGHRSVSWYQQTPGQGLQFLFEYFSETQRNKGNFPGRFSGRQFSNSRSEMNVSTLELGDSALYLCASSLGPSGAGETQYFGPGTRLLVL.

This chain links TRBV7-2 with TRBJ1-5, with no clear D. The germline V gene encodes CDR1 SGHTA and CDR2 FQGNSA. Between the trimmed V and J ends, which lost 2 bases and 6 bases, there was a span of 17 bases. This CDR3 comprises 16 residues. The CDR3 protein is CASSLFGQVTAQPQHF. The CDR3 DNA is TGTGCCAGCAGCTTATTTGGTCAGGTTACTGCTCAGCCCCAGCATTTT. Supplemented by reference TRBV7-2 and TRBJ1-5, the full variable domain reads GAGVSQSPSNKVTEKGKDVELRCDPISGHTALYWYRQSLGQGLEFLIYFQGNSAPDKSGLPSDRFSAERTGGSVSTLTIQRTQQEDSAVYLCASSLFGQVTAQPQHFGDGTRLSIL.

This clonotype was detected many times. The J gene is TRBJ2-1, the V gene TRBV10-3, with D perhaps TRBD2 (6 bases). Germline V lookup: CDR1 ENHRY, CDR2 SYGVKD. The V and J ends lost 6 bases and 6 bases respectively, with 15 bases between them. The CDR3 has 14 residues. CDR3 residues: CAIRGGSRGNEQFF. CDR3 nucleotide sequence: TGTGCCATCAGGGGGGGTTCACGAGGCAATGAGCAGTTCTTC.

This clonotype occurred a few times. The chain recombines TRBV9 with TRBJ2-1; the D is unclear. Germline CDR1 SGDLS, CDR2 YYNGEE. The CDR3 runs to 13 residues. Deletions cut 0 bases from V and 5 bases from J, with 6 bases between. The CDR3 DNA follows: TGTGCCAGCAGCGTAGAGCCGAACAATGAGCAGTTCTTC. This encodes CASSVEPNNEQFF.

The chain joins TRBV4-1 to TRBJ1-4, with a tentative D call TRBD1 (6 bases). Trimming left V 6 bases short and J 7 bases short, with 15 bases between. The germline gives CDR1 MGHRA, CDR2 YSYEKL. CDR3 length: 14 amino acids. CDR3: CASRAPGQIEKLFF. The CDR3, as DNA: TGCGCCAGCAGAGCTCCGGGACAAATTGAAAAACTGTTTTTT.

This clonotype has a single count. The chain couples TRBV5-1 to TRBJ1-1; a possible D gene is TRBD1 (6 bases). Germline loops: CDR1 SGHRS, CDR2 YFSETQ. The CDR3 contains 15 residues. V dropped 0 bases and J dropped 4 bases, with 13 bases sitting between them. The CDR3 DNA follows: TGCGCCAGCAGCTTGGATCCAGGGGTTACCACTGAAGCTTTCTTT. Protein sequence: CASSLDPGVTTEAFF.

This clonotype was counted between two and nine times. The CDR3 coding sequence is TGTGCCAGCAGCTTAGCCAAACGAGAGACCCAGTACTTC. Translated, it gives CASSLAKRETQYF. This sequence joins TRBV7-2 and TRBJ2-5; D remains unclear. The CDR3 covers 13 residues. Trimming shortened V by 0 bases and J by 4 bases, and 6 bases separated the two germline ends. Germline V gene sequence: CDR1 SGHTA, CDR2 FQGNSA. Full variable domain (outside the CDR3, taken from reference TRBV7-2 and TRBJ2-5): GAGVSQSPSNKVTEKGKDVELRCDPISGHTALYWYRQSLGQGLEFLIYFQGNSAPDKSGLPSDRFSAERTGGSVSTLTIQRTQQEDSAVYLCASSLAKRETQYFGPGTRLLVL.

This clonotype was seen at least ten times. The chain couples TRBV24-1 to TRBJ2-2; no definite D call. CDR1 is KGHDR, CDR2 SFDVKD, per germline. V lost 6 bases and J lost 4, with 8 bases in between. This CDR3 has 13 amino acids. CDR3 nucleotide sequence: TGTGCCACCAGTCTATCCCGCACCGGGGAGCTGTTTTTT. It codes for CATSLSRTGELFF.

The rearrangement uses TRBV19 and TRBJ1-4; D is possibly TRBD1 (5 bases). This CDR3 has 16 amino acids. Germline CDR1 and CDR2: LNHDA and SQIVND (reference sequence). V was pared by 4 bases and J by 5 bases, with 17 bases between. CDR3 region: CASSTHHDRRNEKLFF. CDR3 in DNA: TGTGCCAGTAGTACCCACCATGACAGACGGAATGAAAAACTGTTTTTT.

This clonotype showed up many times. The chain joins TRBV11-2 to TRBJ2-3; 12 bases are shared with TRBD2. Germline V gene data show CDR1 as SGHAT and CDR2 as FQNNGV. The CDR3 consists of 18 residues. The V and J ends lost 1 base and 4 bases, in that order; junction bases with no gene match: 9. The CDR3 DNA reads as TGTGCCAGCAGCTTAGGCACTAGCGGGGGGCTGTGGGCAGATACGCAGTATTTT. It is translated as CASSLGTSGGLWADTQYF.

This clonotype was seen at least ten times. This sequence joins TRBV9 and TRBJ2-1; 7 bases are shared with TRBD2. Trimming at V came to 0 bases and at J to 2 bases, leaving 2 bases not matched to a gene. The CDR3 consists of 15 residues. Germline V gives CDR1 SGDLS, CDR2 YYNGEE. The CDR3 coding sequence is TGTGCCAGCAGCGTAGAAGGACTAGCCTACAATGAGCAGTTCTTC. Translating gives CASSVEGLAYNEQFF.

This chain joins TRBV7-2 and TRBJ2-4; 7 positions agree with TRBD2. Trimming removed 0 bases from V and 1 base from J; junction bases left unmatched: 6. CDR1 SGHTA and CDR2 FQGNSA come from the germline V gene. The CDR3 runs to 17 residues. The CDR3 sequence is CASSLARDGGAKNIQYF. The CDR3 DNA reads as TGTGCCAGCAGCTTAGCGAGGGACGGGGGGGCCAAAAACATTCAGTACTTC.

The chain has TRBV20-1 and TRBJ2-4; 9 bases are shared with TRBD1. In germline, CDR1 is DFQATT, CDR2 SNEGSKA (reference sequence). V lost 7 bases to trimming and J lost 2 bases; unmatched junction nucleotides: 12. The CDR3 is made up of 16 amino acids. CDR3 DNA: TGCAGTGTACCGCCGCTGGACAGGGGATCCAAAAACATTCAGTACTTC. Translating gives CSVPPLDRGSKNIQYF.

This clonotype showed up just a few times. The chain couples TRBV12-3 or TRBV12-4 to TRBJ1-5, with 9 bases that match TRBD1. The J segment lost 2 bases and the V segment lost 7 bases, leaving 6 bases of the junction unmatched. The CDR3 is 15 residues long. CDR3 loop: CASNNRGLGNQPQHF. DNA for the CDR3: TGTGCCAGCAATAACAGGGGGCTTGGCAATCAGCCCCAGCATTTT.